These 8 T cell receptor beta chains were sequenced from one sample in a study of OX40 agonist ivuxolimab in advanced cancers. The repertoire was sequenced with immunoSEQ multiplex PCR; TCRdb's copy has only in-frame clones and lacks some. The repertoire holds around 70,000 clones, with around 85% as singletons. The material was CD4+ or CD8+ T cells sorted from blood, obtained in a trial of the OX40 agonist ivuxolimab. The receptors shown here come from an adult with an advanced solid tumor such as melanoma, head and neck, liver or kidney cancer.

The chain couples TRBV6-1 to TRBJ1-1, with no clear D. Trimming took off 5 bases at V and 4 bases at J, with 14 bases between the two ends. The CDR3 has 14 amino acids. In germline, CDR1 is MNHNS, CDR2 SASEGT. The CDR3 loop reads CASSPRGEITEAFF. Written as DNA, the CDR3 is TGTGCCAGCAGTCCCCGTGGGGAGATCACTGAAGCTTTCTTT.

The CDR3 loop is CAWSGVTGTGELFF. CDR3 bases: TGTGCCTGGAGTGGGGTAACGGGCACCGGGGAGCTGTTTTTT. The chain carries TRBV30 and TRBJ2-2; D call uncertain. The CDR3 totals 14 residues. The V gene lost 1 base and the J gene lost 4 bases, with 10 bases spanning the gap. The germline CDR1 and CDR2 sequences are GTSNPN and SVGIG (reference sequence).

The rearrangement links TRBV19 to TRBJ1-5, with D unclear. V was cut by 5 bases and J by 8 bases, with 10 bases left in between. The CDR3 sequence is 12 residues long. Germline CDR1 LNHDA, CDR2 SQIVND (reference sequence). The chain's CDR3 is CASSDWPEPQHF. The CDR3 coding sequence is TGTGCCAGTAGTGATTGGCCGGAGCCCCAGCATTTT.

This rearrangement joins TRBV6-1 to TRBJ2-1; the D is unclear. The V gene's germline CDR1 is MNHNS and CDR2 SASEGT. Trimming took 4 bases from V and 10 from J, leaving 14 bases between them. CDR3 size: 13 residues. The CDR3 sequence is CASSVELWAEQFF. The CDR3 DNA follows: TGTGCCAGCAGTGTGGAACTCTGGGCAGAGCAGTTCTTC.

For the CDR3, the DNA is TGTGCCAGCAGCGTCACGGACGACCGCCGGAATTCACCCCTCCACTTT. As protein: CASSVTDDRRNSPLHF. The V call is TRBV9, the J call TRBJ1-6; no clear D gene. V was shortened by 2 bases and J by 7 bases, with 16 bases between the two germline ends. The CDR3 has 16 amino acids. Germline-derived CDR1 and CDR2 are SGDLS and YYNGEE.

The CDR3 DNA sequence: TGTGCCAGCCGCCGACAGGGGGCTGAGACCCAGTACTTC. Its protein product is CASRRQGAETQYF. The V gene is TRBV2, the J gene TRBJ2-5; 10 nucleotides align to TRBD1. From germline, CDR1 is SNHLY and CDR2 FYNNEI. V lost 8 bases, J lost 5 bases, and 5 bases stayed unmatched. This CDR3 has 13 residues. The whole variable domain, filled in from reference TRBV2 and TRBJ2-5, reads EPEVTQTPSHQVTQMGQEVILRCVPISNHLYFYWYRQILGQKVEFLVSFYNNEISEKSEIFDDQFSVERPDGSNFTLKIRSTKLEDSAMYFCASRRQGAETQYFGPGTRLLVL.

In DNA form, the CDR3 reads TGCGCCAGCAGCGGAACTAGCCGGGCCAAAAACATTCAGTACTTC. This encodes CASSGTSRAKNIQYF. V gene TRBV5-1 combines with J gene TRBJ2-4; D might be TRBD2 (6 bases). The germline V gene encodes CDR1 SGHRS and CDR2 YFSETQ. Trimming left V 4 bases short and J 1 base short, with 12 bases between. CDR3 length: 15 amino acids.

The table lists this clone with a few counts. The CDR3 region has the DNA TGTGCCAGCAGCCAAGTTACAGGGCTTCCGTGGGAGCAGTACTTC. It encodes CASSQVTGLPWEQYF. The V gene is TRBV14, the J gene TRBJ2-7; possible D gene TRBD1, 6 bases. V shed 1 base and J shed 7 bases, with 17 bases lying between them. CDR3 length: 15 amino acids. Germline lookup yields CDR1 SGHDN and CDR2 FVKESK.